The entry that follows covers one T cell receptor beta chain sequence. The table lists this clone with a count of one. The antigen this receptor binds is unknown. Within one base of it there is no much larger clone, and no base qualities were kept. These data belong to a study of radiation and T cells in renal cell carcinoma (dated by TCRdb to about 2020). With respect to the entire study: In total, fewer than 55 samples underwent TCR beta sequencing: around 25 tumors plus 27 peripheral blood samples. The final blood draw took place at 4 weeks after radiation, the same time as nephrectomy. In the approximately 53 samples combined, some 4 million unique CDR3 nucleotide sequences were found, encoding approximately 2,900,000 unique CDR3 amino acid sequences. What the work shows at the level of the full study, not this receptor alone: Because pretreatment tumor biopsies were not available, the study could not determine whether clonotypes were already present within the tumor at baseline. Blood repertoire dynamics were not followed beyond 4 weeks after treatment. Top tumor clonotypes rose in blood from baseline to 2 weeks post-radiation, then contracted by 4 weeks, suggesting transient expansion of tumor-resident clones. The single-armed trial design could not address effects of radiation dose or scheduling on the TCR repertoire.

Sample time point, as interpreted from the label and publication: blood 4 weeks post-SBRT, at nephrectomy. This specimen's treatment or condition label, interpreted: 15 Gy SBRT to primary tumor, nephrectomy 4 weeks later. Samples were obtained from a clinical trial, in which 15 Gy stereotactic body radiation therapy was delivered to primary renal cell carcinomas and nephrectomy was performed 4 weeks later. To follow tumor-enriched clonotypes, peripheral blood was collected serially from radiation-treated patients at baseline and again at 2 weeks and 4 weeks after SBRT. Renal cell carcinoma with clear cell pathology was present in all patients. The QIAamp DNA Blood Mini Kit (Qiagen) was used to prepare genomic DNA for TCR sequencing. Samples were included in the analyses only if all quality control checks were passed. Following the manufacturer's recommendations, the immunoSEQ kit was used to generate TCR beta libraries from genomic DNA. To prepare libraries, a first multiplex PCR with proprietary primers was run, followed by a second PCR that added unique barcodes, and a bead cleanup was done after each round. Each sample batch included a kit-provided positive control reaction and a negative control reaction. The final libraries were assessed on an Agilent 4200 TapeStation D1000 ScreenTape, pooled by volume, and quantified by qPCR. Sequencing was performed on an Illumina NextSeq500 using a MidOutput 150-cycle cartridge, with 156 Read1 cycles, 15 Index1 cycles, and the kit custom primers. The pooled library was loaded at approximately 0.95 pM with approximately 20% PhiX control spiked in. As for the authors' bioinformatics: Vendor-processed data were analyzed in R, and a clonotype was defined as all T cells sharing the same CDR3 nucleotide sequence. In the clone abundance analyses, frequencies in each sample were normalized to that sample's 10,000 most abundant clones. Public T cell clones, averaging fewer than five per sample, were removed before analysis. A difference in abundance of at least 32-fold between compartments was used to define tumor-enriched and baseline blood-enriched clonotypes. A beta-binomial differential abundance model was applied to find clonotypes that expanded or contracted between blood time points. Tumor-blood repertoire similarity was measured with the Baroni-Urbani and Buser coefficient, and groups were compared using two-tailed Wilcoxon tests in R. As stored in TCRdb, this immuneACCESS dataset retains in-frame rearrangements with V and J assigned. A fraction of the clones does not appear; measured against another copy, unresolved V genes explain less than half of the discrepancy, and the remainder lacks a known reason. That table supplies the V and J calls and clone size; D and trimming were determined from the DNA. Counted in this sample were about 83,000 clones; less than 90% of them appeared once. The ten largest clones capture roughly 2.2% of the sample.

This TCR came from a woman aged 60-70 years with renal cell carcinoma. This material consisted of blood, taken from a patient whose treatment included radiotherapy and nephrectomy.

DNA sequence: TGTGCCAGCTCACCACAGATACAGACAGGGCGGGGAGAGACCCAGTACTTC. It translates as CASSPQIQTGRGETQYF. The sequence joins TRBV18 to TRBJ2-5; D gene: possibly TRBD1, on 7 matching bases. For CDR1 and CDR2, the germline V gene lists KGHSH and LQKENI. Measured from the cysteine to the phenylalanine, the CDR3 is 17 residues long. The only DNA kept is the CDR3, 51 bases in frame from the first base. The junction carries 19 bases between V and J, which are trimmed by 1 base and 4 bases respectively.